The 15 T cell receptor beta chains below all came from one sample that was sequenced in a study of T cell repertoires in cytomegalovirus infection. Using its own MiXCR run on the reads, TCRdb lists one record per CDR3 protein. The top ten hold over 10% of the sample, which has some 920,000 distinct CDR3 sequences, under 40% seen once. These receptors' antigens are unknown. The specimen was cultured CD8+ T cells from PBMCs, collected from culture after CMV antigen stimulation. The receptors shown here come from a human donor in good health (CMV status not recorded). Some clones in this sample may be carry-over from other donors' samples.

The chain has TRBV5-6 and TRBJ1-4; unclear D gene. Looked up from germline, CDR1 is SGHDT and CDR2 is YYEEEE. V dropped 7 bases and J dropped 0 bases, with 16 bases sitting between them. CDR3 length: 16 residues. CDR3 sequence reads: CASGRTRTPTNEKLFF. The CDR3 DNA sequence: TGTGCCAGCGGGAGAACGAGAACTCCAACTAATGAAAAACTGTTTTTT.

The rearrangement uses TRBV9 and TRBJ1-2, with D perhaps TRBD1 (6 bases). V lost 4 bases, J lost 6 bases, and 13 bases lay in between. The CDR3 extends over 13 amino acids. The V gene's germline CDR1 is SGDLS and CDR2 YYNGEE. In DNA form, the CDR3 reads TGTGCCAGCAGCCTTTATCGGACAGATGGCTACACCTTC. Encoded protein: CASSLYRTDGYTF.

This clonotype occurred a few times. The chain combines TRBV7-6 with TRBJ2-2; the D gene is possibly TRBD2 (6 bases). The CDR3 loop spans 16 amino acids. CDR1 is SGHVS and CDR2 is FNYEAQ in the germline V gene. The ends were cut back, 3 bases at V and 7 bases at J, with 18 bases in the middle. In nucleotides, the CDR3 is TGTGCCAGCAGCTTCCCGTCTAGCGAAGTGTACGGGGAGCTGTTTTTT. It encodes CASSFPSSEVYGELFF.

J is TRBJ2-1 and V is TRBV25-1; 8 bases fit TRBD2. Per germline, CDR1 MGHDK and CDR2 SYGVNS. The trim removed 4 bases at V and 10 bases at J, leaving 12 bases unmatched. The length of the CDR3 is 15 residues. The CDR3 bases are TGTGCCAGCAGTGCGGGAAGCGGGGGACCCTCCGAGCAGTTCTTC. Translation gives CASSAGSGGPSEQFF.

CDR3 nucleotides: TGTGCTAGTGGAGTCTATGGCTACACCTTC. Translated: CASGVYGYTF. The chain carries TRBV12-5 and TRBJ1-2; unclear D gene. The CDR3 has 10 amino acids. Germline CDR1 reads LGHNT; CDR2 reads FRNRAP. V was shortened by 6 bases and J by 4 bases, with 3 bases between the two germline ends.

This chain joins TRBV6-4 and TRBJ2-7; tentative D call: TRBD2 (5 bases). The CDR3 sequence is 14 residues long. Trimming stripped 4 bases from V and 10 bases from J, with 20 bases between. The germline gives CDR1 MRHNA, CDR2 SNTAGT. In DNA, the CDR3 is TGTGCCAGCAGTGTCTTCTCGGGGTGGCAATCCCAGTACTTC. As protein: CASSVFSGWQSQYF.

This clonotype was detected only a few times. The V and J genes are TRBV7-9 and TRBJ1-2; perhaps TRBD1 as D (6 bases). CDR1 and CDR2 (germline): SEHNR, FQNEAQ (reference sequence). The V gene lost 3 bases and the J gene lost 2 bases, with 13 bases spanning the gap. CDR3 size: 15 residues. CDR3: CASSLEDSGNYGYTF. The DNA for the CDR3 is TGTGCCAGCAGCTTGGAGGACAGCGGAAACTATGGCTACACCTTC.

There are a few counts of this clonotype. J is TRBJ1-1 and V is TRBV27, with D possibly being TRBD1 (5 bases). CDR3 length equals 12 residues. With 8 bases removed from V and 9 bases from J, the gap between germline ends came to 16 bases. The germline CDR1 and CDR2 sequences are MNHEY and SMNVEV (reference sequence). CDR3 residues: CASGPLGGKAFF. The CDR3 DNA sequence: TGTGCCAGCGGACCCCTTGGGGGAAAAGCTTTCTTT.

This clonotype showed up many times. The chain employs TRBV2 and TRBJ1-2, with a possible D match to TRBD1 (5 bases). V was pared by 7 bases and J by 0 bases, with 12 bases between. The CDR3 is 14 residues long. Looked up from germline, CDR1 is SNHLY and CDR2 is FYNNEI. The CDR3 region has the DNA TGTGCCAGCAAGGACACGCAGTCTAACTATGGCTACACCTTC. This translates into CASKDTQSNYGYTF.

This clonotype was counted only a few times. It may be a read error: a sequence one base away is much more abundant. The chain has TRBV7-8 and TRBJ1-6; D ambiguous. Germline V lookup: CDR1 SGHVS, CDR2 FQNEAQ. V lost 10 bases to trimming and J lost 7 bases, with 17 bases between them. The CDR3 is 14 amino acids. The CDR3 spells CANMTVSSNSPLHF. The DNA of the CDR3 is TGTGCCAACATGACGGTTTCGTCGAATTCACCCCTCCACTTT.

This clonotype appeared many times. The chain has TRBV7-6 and TRBJ2-7; a possible D gene is TRBD1 (5 bases). In germline, CDR1 is SGHVS, CDR2 FNYEAQ. V shed 5 bases and J shed 6 bases, with 11 bases lying between them. CDR3 length: 12 residues. The CDR3 region has the DNA TGTGCCAGCAGCCCAGGGATTGGCGAGCAGTACGTC. Translated, it gives CASSPGIGEQYV.

This clonotype was seen a few times. CDR3 region: CASSYGLGYAAVETQYF. The DNA of the CDR3 is TGTGCCAGCAGCTATGGGCTAGGGTATGCGGCAGTTGAGACCCAGTACTTC. The V call is TRBV7-6, the J call TRBJ2-5; D gene unclear. Trimming stripped 4 bases from V and 5 bases from J, with 23 bases between. The length of the CDR3 is 17 residues. Germline assignment: CDR1 SGHVS and CDR2 FNYEAQ.

Written as DNA, the CDR3 is TGTGCCATCAGTGAGGCGCGGGAGTCCACTGAAGCTTTCTTT. As protein: CAISEARESTEAFF. The chain combines TRBV10-3 with TRBJ1-1; no clear D. V shed 2 bases and J shed 4 bases, with 11 bases lying between them. Germline V gene lookup returns CDR1 ENHRY and CDR2 SYGVKD. The CDR3 runs to 14 residues.

The table lists this clonotype with many counts. The V call is TRBV11-2, the J call TRBJ2-1; D is perhaps TRBD1 or TRBD2 (5 bases each). CDR3 length: 16 amino acids. The germline CDR1 and CDR2 sequences are SGHAT and FQNNGV. Trimming removed 2 bases at V and 6 bases at J, with 17 bases between. The CDR3 DNA sequence: TGTGCCAGCAGCTTAAACCGGGACCCAGCGGTCAATGAGCAGTTCTTC. Translating it yields CASSLNRDPAVNEQFF.

The chain joins TRBV9 to TRBJ1-2; D not certain. V gave up 4 bases and J gave up 7 bases, with 5 bases separating them. The CDR3 spans 10 residues. The germline V gene has CDR1 SGDLS and CDR2 YYNGEE. The CDR3 DNA reads as TGTGCCAGCAGCTCCCTTGGCTACACCTTC. This sequence encodes CASSSLGYTF.